This T cell receptor (beta chain) appears in the sequencing data of a study of cytomegalovirus exposure and HLA in healthy donors. The PCR made use of 60 Vbeta and 13 Jbeta primers. Profiled with immunoSEQ multiplex PCR; TCRdb holds only in-frame clones, not every one. In the table there are 180,000 or so clones, roughly four fifths of which are singletons. In the case of this clone: Its antigen is not identified.

Germline V gene sequence: CDR1 SNHLY, CDR2 FYNNEI. This CDR3 has 15 amino acids. V trimming: 6 bases; J trimming: 4 bases; junction bases outside the gene matches: 5. Study findings and constraints: Most TCR sequences were seen very rarely across donors, but some public TCRs occurred in many.

The genes are TRBV2 and TRBJ2-1; TRBD2 aligns across 11 bases. The origin of this receptor is a man between 18 and 29 years old in good health and CMV-seronegative. The sequencing input was PBMCs. The CDR3 reads CASRRTSGSYNEQFF. The CDR3 nucleotides are TGTGCCAGCAGGCGAACTAGCGGGAGTTACAATGAGCAGTTCTTC. Full variable domain (missing parts from reference TRBV2 and TRBJ2-1): EPEVTQTPSHQVTQMGQEVILRCVPISNHLYFYWYRQILGQKVEFLVSFYNNEISEKSEIFDDQFSVERPDGSNFTLKIRSTKLEDSAMYFCASRRTSGSYNEQFFGPGTRLTVL.